Below are 10 T cell receptor beta chains sequenced from a single sample in a study of graft-versus-host responses after intestinal transplantation. The assay was immunoSEQ multiplex PCR, and TCRdb's table has in-frame clones only and misses some. The table records 140,000 or so clones, 80% to 95% of them present only once. These receptors are not linked to any known antigen. The sequencing used unstimulated CD4+ T cells sorted from spleen or lymph node cells, collected before intestinal transplant. The receptors here all came from a human donor who received an intestinal transplant.

This clone showed up just once. This chain connects TRBV30 to TRBJ1-4; weak D call: TRBD1 (6 bases). The CDR3 is made up of 17 amino acids. Looked up from germline, CDR1 is GTSNPN and CDR2 is SVGIG (reference sequence). V was pared by 1 base and J by 7 bases, with 22 bases between. The CDR3 protein is CAWSERAWGGLGEKLFF. CDR3 nucleotide sequence: TGTGCCTGGAGTGAGCGCGCTTGGGGGGGGCTAGGTGAAAAACTGTTTTTT.

The CDR3 bases are TGTGCCAGCTCACCACCGTTGGACAGGGGGCTAGTGACCGGGGAGCTGTTTTTT. It is translated as CASSPPLDRGLVTGELFF. The chain employs TRBV18 and TRBJ2-2; 11 positions agree with TRBD1. The J segment lost 5 bases and the V segment lost 0 bases, leaving 8 bases of the junction unmatched. The CDR3 consists of 18 residues. From germline, CDR1 is KGHSH and CDR2 LQKENI.

This clone was seen only a few times. This chain joins TRBV5-4 and TRBJ2-3, with D unresolved. V dropped 0 bases and J dropped 1 base, with 9 bases sitting between them. The CDR3 contains 15 residues. From germline, CDR1 is SGHNT and CDR2 YYREEE (reference sequence). The CDR3 coding sequence is TGTGCCAGCAGCTTGGAGGCGGCCCGCACAGATACGCAGTATTTT. It is translated as CASSLEAARTDTQYF.

This clone was detected a few times. The J gene is TRBJ2-1, the V gene TRBV5-6, with TRBD1 matching over 8 bases. CDR3 length: 18 residues. Germline values: CDR1 SGHDT, CDR2 YYEEEE. J was trimmed by 1 base and V by 0 bases; bases with no gene match: 9. CDR3 nucleotide sequence: TGTGCCAGCAGCTTGGAAAGGGGGACAGGCTTATCCTACAATGAGCAGTTCTTC. It codes for CASSLERGTGLSYNEQFF.

V is TRBV5-1 and J is TRBJ2-5, with 11 bases identical to TRBD2. The junction had 5 bases not matched to a gene; V was cut back by 2 bases and J by 5 bases. CDR3 length equals 15 residues. Germline assignment: CDR1 SGHRS and CDR2 YFSETQ. Here the CDR3 reads CASSLLAGVGETQYF. CDR3 DNA: TGCGCCAGCAGCTTACTAGCGGGAGTAGGGGAGACCCAGTACTTC.

On this clone: Other DNA sequences in this sample translate to the same CDR3. The chain has TRBV5-1 and TRBJ1-1, with D uncertain. V was pared by 1 base and J by 3 bases, with 10 bases between. The length of the CDR3 is 14 residues. The germline CDR1 and CDR2 sequences are SGHRS and YFSETQ. This CDR3 is CASSLLGQYTEAFF. The CDR3, as DNA: TGCGCCAGCAGCTTGCTCGGCCAGTACACTGAAGCTTTCTTT.

The rearrangement joins TRBV7-2 to TRBJ1-3, with D hard to call. With 4 bases removed from V and 0 bases from J, the gap between germline ends came to 13 bases. The CDR3 is 16 residues long. From germline, CDR1 is SGHTA and CDR2 FQGNSA. CDR3 sequence (DNA): TGTGCCAGCAGCTCGAACACGTTTGTCTCTGGAAACACCATATATTTT. Encoded protein: CASSSNTFVSGNTIYF. The full variable domain, completed using reference TRBV7-2 and TRBJ1-3, is GAGVSQSPSNKVTEKGKDVELRCDPISGHTALYWYRQSLGQGLEFLIYFQGNSAPDKSGLPSDRFSAERTGGSVSTLTIQRTQQEDSAVYLCASSSNTFVSGNTIYFGEGSWLTVV.

The chain uses TRBV4-3 and TRBJ1-2; tentative D call: TRBD1 (6 bases). This CDR3 region has 14 residues. CDR1 and CDR2 from the germline V gene are LGHNA and YSLEER. Trimming pared 0 bases from V and 8 bases from J, leaving 13 bases between. CDR3 coding DNA: TGCGCCAGCAGCCAAGAGCTAGGGGGGAGAGGCTACACCTTC. It encodes CASSQELGGRGYTF.

V gene TRBV15 combines with J gene TRBJ2-7, with 9 bases identical to TRBD1. Trimming cost V 0 bases and J 4 bases; bases outside gene matches: 1. Looked up from germline, CDR1 is LNHNV and CDR2 is YYDKDF (reference sequence). The CDR3 extends over 14 amino acids. The CDR3 coding sequence is TGTGCCACCAGCAGAGAGGGACAGGGATACGAGCAGTACTTC. This translates into CATSREGQGYEQYF.

This clone was counted only a few times. The CDR3 spells CAISDLGRMIEQYF. CDR3 DNA: TGTGCCATCAGTGATTTGGGACGGATGATTGAGCAGTACTTC. The V and J genes are TRBV10-3 and TRBJ2-7; D may be TRBD1 or TRBD2 (5 bases each). The CDR3 is made up of 14 amino acids. Trimming took off 3 bases at V and 7 bases at J, with 16 bases between the two ends. Germline V gene sequence: CDR1 ENHRY, CDR2 SYGVKD.